The rows below give T cell receptor beta chains drawn from one sample of a study of CXCR3-negative and CXCR3-positive naive CD8 T cells. From the 5' RACE reads, TCRdb lists one entry per CDR3 protein and no DNA. In all, the sample yields 65,000 to 75,000 distinct CDR3 sequences. The sample was naive CXCR3- CD8+ T cells from blood. The receptor source for this set is a human donor in good health. Some clones in this sample may be carry-over from other donors' samples. Both conserved end residues are part of each CDR3. Fields, in order: V gene, clone size, J gene, CDR3 protein. Some rows mark clone size as missing; the rest say once, few, many or name a class of expanded clone.

>TRBV9|-|TRBJ1-1
CASSFGQQNTEAFF
>TRBV4-1|-|TRBJ2-7
CASSQDSGTAGYEQYF
>TRBV5-5|-|TRBJ1-1
CASSLEGTGYPTEAFF
>TRBV12-3/TRBV12-4|-|TRBJ1-5
CASSSPGTGSTQPQHF
>TRBV7-8|-|TRBJ2-1
CASSSRLANNEQFF
>TRBV7-9|-|TRBJ2-2
CASSLATITGELFF
>TRBV5-1|-|TRBJ2-7
CASSLVDPGGEQYF
>TRBV28|medium-sized|TRBJ2-4
CASSWGTVVAKNIQYF
>TRBV4-3|-|TRBJ2-7
CASSQDLGQGYEQYF
>TRBV19|-|TRBJ2-5
CATQNIFERETQYF
>TRBV6-2/TRBV6-3|-|TRBJ2-1
CASGLTGASDIEQFF
>TRBV29-1|-|TRBJ2-2
CSVVVPAGELFF
>TRBV20-1|-|TRBJ2-7
CSARVTSGINEQYF
>TRBV19|-|TRBJ2-2
CASSIDLLPGNHGELFF
>TRBV28|-|TRBJ2-7
CASRKLRDRVEEQYF
>TRBV2|-|TRBJ2-2
CASIRDRNTGELFF
>TRBV13|-|TRBJ2-5
CASSYVQWESQETQYF
>TRBV20-1|medium-sized|TRBJ1-1
CSAIRGDTEAFF
>TRBV20-1|-|TRBJ2-7
CSARDPGQDFYEQYF
>TRBV12-3/TRBV12-4|-|TRBJ2-1
CASSFGGGYNEQFF
>TRBV12-3/TRBV12-4|-|TRBJ2-3
CASSRDRYYTDTQYF
>TRBV7-6|-|TRBJ2-3
CASSSRDFRTDTQYF
>TRBV7-9|-|TRBJ1-5
CASSSTGQGGSNQPQHF
>TRBV29-1|-|TRBJ2-7
CSVEAGGLYEQYF
>TRBV12-3/TRBV12-4|-|TRBJ2-2
CASSPITGEGGELFF
>TRBV10-3|-|TRBJ2-1
CAISGYGVSSYNEQFF
>TRBV7-9|medium-sized|TRBJ2-2
CASSLGTGELFF
>TRBV12-3/TRBV12-4|-|TRBJ1-2
CASSPAGVKDGYTF
>TRBV9|-|TRBJ2-7
CASSPGGISYEQYF
>TRBV5-1|-|TRBJ2-7
CASSLGTLYEQYF
>TRBV5-1|-|TRBJ2-1
CASSLVPLAGGTNEQFF
>TRBV29-1|-|TRBJ1-1
CSAEVEGTEAFF
>TRBV29-1|-|TRBJ2-3
CSVEYVGLAGDTQYF
>TRBV29-1|-|TRBJ2-7
CSVEEASDNYEQYF
>TRBV11-2|-|TRBJ2-7
CASSSGGYEQYF